A selection of T cell receptor beta chains follows, all from one sample in a study of early T cells in non-severe SARS-CoV-2 infection. TCRdb fed the 5' RACE reads into MiXCR, producing one record per CDR3 protein. This table has about 59,000 distinct CDR3 sequences, roughly 13% appearing once. Material: whole blood, obtained at baseline. These receptors all stem from an adult who was a healthcare worker with PCR-confirmed SARS-CoV-2 infection or an uninfected control (not recorded which). Each CDR3 is given with its conserved first and last residue. Each record gives: CDR3 length, J gene, clone size, V gene, D gene, CDR3 protein, CDR3 DNA. A D gene is named only where the DNA matches it firmly. Size tells how often a clone was seen (once, few, many) or the class of an expanded clone, and some rows leave it out.

len: 13
j_gene: TRBJ2-7
abundance: .
v_gene: TRBV28
d_gene: TRBD2
CDR3aa: CASSFPGGYEQYF
CDR3nt: TGTGCCAGCAGTTTCCCGGGGGGCTACGAGCAGTACTTC

len: 13
j_gene: TRBJ2-7
abundance: few
v_gene: TRBV28
d_gene: .
CDR3aa: CASSRQTTYEQYF
CDR3nt: TGTGCCAGCAGTCGACAGACCACCTACGAGCAGTACTTC

len: 13
j_gene: TRBJ2-5
abundance: .
v_gene: TRBV7-7
d_gene: .
CDR3aa: CASSPRGGETQYF
CDR3nt: TGTGCTAGCAGCCCCCGAGGGGGAGAGACCCAGTACTTC

len: 12
j_gene: TRBJ2-7
abundance: .
v_gene: TRBV5-1
d_gene: .
CDR3aa: CASSPDIYEQYF
CDR3nt: TGCGCCAGCAGCCCGGACATCTACGAGCAGTACTTC

len: 14
j_gene: TRBJ1-5
abundance: few
v_gene: TRBV6-5
d_gene: TRBD1
CDR3aa: CASSPDRGIQPQHF
CDR3nt: TGTGCCAGCAGTCCCGACAGGGGTATTCAGCCCCAGCATTTT

len: 15
j_gene: TRBJ2-3
abundance: few
v_gene: TRBV6-4
d_gene: TRBD2
CDR3aa: CASSERLAGADTQYF
CDR3nt: TGTGCCAGCAGTGAGAGACTAGCGGGAGCAGATACGCAGTATTTT

len: 13
j_gene: TRBJ1-1
abundance: many
v_gene: TRBV7-9
d_gene: .
CDR3aa: CASSVGAASHAFF
CDR3nt: TGTGCCAGCAGCGTCGGGGCAGCCTCACACGCTTTCTTT

len: 14
j_gene: TRBJ2-3
abundance: .
v_gene: TRBV6-6
d_gene: TRBD1
CDR3aa: CASSLGQGGDTQYF
CDR3nt: TGTGCCAGCAGCCTGGGACAGGGCGGAGATACGCAGTATTTT

len: 15
j_gene: TRBJ2-7
abundance: .
v_gene: TRBV5-6
d_gene: TRBD2
CDR3aa: CASSLRGLAGGKQYF
CDR3nt: TGTGCCAGCAGCTTGAGGGGACTAGCGGGAGGAAAGCAGTACTTC

len: 12
j_gene: TRBJ2-2
abundance: few
v_gene: TRBV20-1
d_gene: .
CDR3aa: CSARAGPGELFF
CDR3nt: TGCAGTGCTAGAGCCGGTCCCGGGGAGCTGTTTTTT

len: 13
j_gene: TRBJ1-1
abundance: .
v_gene: TRBV6-4
d_gene: .
CDR3aa: CASSVDTGTEAFF
CDR3nt: TGTGCCAGCAGTGTAGATACAGGGACTGAAGCTTTCTTT

len: 14
j_gene: TRBJ2-7
abundance: few
v_gene: TRBV11-2
d_gene: TRBD1
CDR3aa: CASSQGTGIYEQYF
CDR3nt: TGTGCCAGCAGCCAAGGGACAGGAATCTACGAGCAGTACTTC

len: 14
j_gene: TRBJ2-1
abundance: few
v_gene: TRBV12-3/TRBV12-4
d_gene: TRBD1
CDR3aa: CASSPGQNYNEQFF
CDR3nt: TGTGCCAGCAGTCCGGGACAGAATTACAATGAGCAGTTCTTC

len: 16
j_gene: TRBJ2-3
abundance: few
v_gene: TRBV20-1
d_gene: TRBD2
CDR3aa: CSASLLAGGRTDTQYF
CDR3nt: TGCAGTGCTAGCCTCCTAGCGGGGGGGCGCACAGATACGCAGTATTTT

len: 13
j_gene: TRBJ1-5
abundance: many
v_gene: TRBV12-3/TRBV12-4
d_gene: .
CDR3aa: CASSFRRIQPQHF
CDR3nt: TGTGCCAGCAGTTTTAGGCGTATTCAGCCCCAGCATTTT

len: 17
j_gene: TRBJ1-3
abundance: .
v_gene: TRBV28
d_gene: TRBD1
CDR3aa: CASRAGGGSLSGNTIYF
CDR3nt: TGTGCCTCGAGAGCCGGAGGGGGCTCTCTCTCTGGAAACACCATATATTTT

len: 13
j_gene: TRBJ2-1
abundance: many
v_gene: TRBV14
d_gene: TRBD2
CDR3aa: CASSAGTSGEQFF
CDR3nt: TGTGCCAGCAGCGCCGGGACTAGCGGTGAGCAGTTCTTC

len: 15
j_gene: TRBJ1-2
abundance: few
v_gene: TRBV28
d_gene: .
CDR3aa: CASSLALGQSGGYTF
CDR3nt: TGTGCCAGCAGTTTGGCCCTCGGCCAAAGCGGTGGCTACACCTTC

len: 15
j_gene: TRBJ2-7
abundance: many
v_gene: TRBV18
d_gene: .
CDR3aa: CASSTRQANSYEQYF
CDR3nt: TGTGCCAGCTCAACTAGACAGGCCAACTCCTACGAGCAGTACTTC

len: 14
j_gene: TRBJ1-5
abundance: medium-sized
v_gene: TRBV7-6
d_gene: TRBD1
CDR3aa: CASSLTGGNQPQHF
CDR3nt: TGTGCCAGCAGCTTAACAGGGGGCAATCAGCCCCAGCATTTT

len: 14
j_gene: TRBJ1-6
abundance: .
v_gene: TRBV5-1
d_gene: .
CDR3aa: CASSLTVYNSPLHF
CDR3nt: TGCGCCAGCAGCTTGACAGTCTATAATTCACCCCTCCACTTT

len: 14
j_gene: TRBJ1-5
abundance: .
v_gene: TRBV27
d_gene: .
CDR3aa: CASSSRLTGRPQHF
CDR3nt: TGTGCCAGCAGTTCCAGACTGACCGGGCGGCCCCAGCATTTT

len: 14
j_gene: TRBJ1-2
abundance: many
v_gene: TRBV27
d_gene: .
CDR3aa: CASSLDGGPYGYTF
CDR3nt: TGTGCCAGCAGTTTAGATGGGGGCCCTTATGGCTACACCTTC

len: 12
j_gene: TRBJ2-7
abundance: many
v_gene: TRBV3-1
d_gene: .
CDR3aa: CASSRVAYEQYF
CDR3nt: TGTGCCAGCAGCCGGGTTGCCTACGAGCAGTACTTC

len: 14
j_gene: TRBJ2-7
abundance: .
v_gene: TRBV9
d_gene: TRBD1
CDR3aa: CASSGPGQPYEQYF
CDR3nt: TGTGCCAGCAGCGGTCCGGGACAGCCCTACGAGCAGTACTTC

len: 14
j_gene: TRBJ1-6
abundance: .
v_gene: TRBV18
d_gene: .
CDR3aa: CASSPGTYNSPLHF
CDR3nt: TGTGCCAGCTCTCCCGGGACCTATAATTCACCCCTCCATTTT

len: 17
j_gene: TRBJ1-5
abundance: many
v_gene: TRBV7-2
d_gene: .
CDR3aa: CASSLALGGAGNQPQHF
CDR3nt: TGTGCCAGCAGCTTAGCGCTGGGGGGCGCGGGTAATCAGCCCCAGCATTTT

len: 14
j_gene: TRBJ1-2
abundance: .
v_gene: TRBV20-1
d_gene: .
CDR3aa: CSAALEATNYGYTF
CDR3nt: TGCAGTGCCGCCCTTGAGGCAACTAACTATGGCTACACCTTC

len: 14
j_gene: TRBJ2-3
abundance: .
v_gene: TRBV7-6
d_gene: .
CDR3aa: CASSLYSITDTQYF
CDR3nt: TGTGCCAGCAGCTTATATAGTATCACAGATACGCAGTATTTT

len: 17
j_gene: TRBJ2-1
abundance: few
v_gene: TRBV9
d_gene: TRBD1
CDR3aa: CASSVRDRGGPYNEQFF
CDR3nt: TGTGCCAGCAGCGTCCGGGACAGGGGAGGCCCCTACAATGAGCAGTTCTTC

len: 15
j_gene: TRBJ2-1
abundance: few
v_gene: TRBV18
d_gene: TRBD1
CDR3aa: CASSPPGQGVVEQFF
CDR3nt: TGTGCCAGCTCACCCCCGGGACAGGGGGTGGTTGAGCAGTTCTTC

len: 14
j_gene: TRBJ2-3
abundance: many
v_gene: TRBV5-1
d_gene: .
CDR3aa: CASSNRVYTDTQYF
CDR3nt: TGCGCCAGCAGCAACAGGGTGTACACAGATACGCAGTATTTT

len: 15
j_gene: TRBJ2-1
abundance: .
v_gene: TRBV10-1
d_gene: TRBD1
CDR3aa: CASSSRTGDYNEQFF
CDR3nt: TGCGCCAGCAGTTCCCGGACAGGGGATTACAATGAGCAGTTCTTC

len: 14
j_gene: TRBJ2-7
abundance: many
v_gene: TRBV28
d_gene: TRBD2
CDR3aa: CASNPGGRAYEQYF
CDR3nt: TGTGCCAGCAACCCTGGCGGGAGGGCCTACGAGCAGTACTTC

len: 14
j_gene: TRBJ2-7
abundance: few
v_gene: TRBV29-1
d_gene: TRBD2
CDR3aa: CSVGVAGSSYEQYF
CDR3nt: TGCAGCGTGGGGGTAGCGGGGAGCTCCTACGAGCAGTACTTC

len: 16
j_gene: TRBJ1-5
abundance: few
v_gene: TRBV3-1
d_gene: .
CDR3aa: CASSQGSLHGNQPQHF
CDR3nt: TGTGCCAGCAGCCAAGGCTCCCTGCATGGCAATCAGCCCCAGCATTTT

len: 17
j_gene: TRBJ2-1
abundance: .
v_gene: TRBV4-3
d_gene: TRBD2
CDR3aa: CASSQVPRTSGRNEQFF
CDR3nt: TGCGCCAGCAGCCAAGTCCCCAGGACTAGCGGTAGGAATGAGCAGTTCTTC

len: 15
j_gene: TRBJ2-2
abundance: few
v_gene: TRBV5-1
d_gene: .
CDR3aa: CASSLGHTNTGELFF
CDR3nt: TGCGCCAGCAGCTTGGGACACACGAACACCGGGGAGCTGTTTTTT

len: 15
j_gene: TRBJ2-7
abundance: many
v_gene: TRBV27
d_gene: TRBD1
CDR3aa: CASSNPGTGVSEQYF
CDR3nt: TGTGCCAGCAGTAACCCAGGGACAGGGGTCTCCGAGCAGTACTTC

len: 14
j_gene: TRBJ2-5
abundance: .
v_gene: TRBV18
d_gene: .
CDR3aa: CASSPERIQETQYF
CDR3nt: TGTGCCAGCTCACCAGAGAGGATCCAAGAGACCCAGTACTTC